This paragraph reports one TCR beta chain. The sample originates from a study of T cell responses to AZD1222 COVID-19 vaccine. Looked up from germline, CDR1 is SGDLS and CDR2 is YYNGEE. The junction had 4 bases not matched to a gene; V was cut back by 0 bases and J by 10 bases. CDR3 size: 15 residues. Method: immunoSEQ multiplex PCR; TCRdb's copy keeps in-frame clones and lacks some. The sample includes approximately 110,000 clones, 88% seen only once; the top ten take 4% to 6%. This clonotype originated in an adult in good health. The chain carries TRBV9 and TRBJ1-6; 10 bases line up with TRBD1. Sequencing was performed on peripheral blood, taken on day 0 of AZD1222 vaccination. CDR3 amino acids: CASSVGGTGDSPLHF. The CDR3 DNA is TGTGCCAGCAGCGTAGGGGGGACAGGGGACTCACCCCTCCACTTT.